This T cell receptor beta chain was profiled in a study of T cell repertoires in cytomegalovirus infection. Across the whole study: Public signatures in TCR beta pointed to CMV infection and matching HLA type.

Using its own MiXCR run on the reads, TCRdb lists one record per CDR3 protein. The table records around 74,000 distinct CDR3 sequences, more than 3.5% of them present only once. In the case of this clonotype: At one end, the junction sequence differs from germline, possibly due to a read error.

Per the germline V gene, CDR1 is DFQATT and CDR2 is SNEGSKA (reference sequence). The CDR3 runs 14 residues. The sample comprised PBMCs. The J gene is TRBJ1-1, the V gene TRBV20-1; 8 bases line up with TRBD1. The receptor comes from a human donor in good health (CMV status not recorded). Some clones in this sample may be carry-over from other donors' samples. The CDR3 DNA sequence: TGCAGTGCTTTATCAGGGGGCATGTACACGGAAGCTTTCTTT. Encoded protein: CSALSGGMYTEAFF.